These 23 T cell receptor beta chains came from one sample sequenced in a study of blood T cell repertoires in COVID-19. Profiling relied on immunoSEQ multiplex PCR, and the TCRdb table lists in-frame clones only, not all of them. The repertoire holds 15,000 or so clones, about 90% seen once, with roughly 17% in the top ten. The sample was peripheral blood. These receptors were collected from a human donor in a cohort sampled during active COVID-19.

The rearrangement links TRBV27 to TRBJ1-5, with a weak D call TRBD1 (5 bases). The CDR3 is made up of 16 amino acids. V was clipped by 4 bases and J by 9 bases, with 22 bases between them. CDR1 and CDR2 from the germline V gene are MNHEY and SMNVEV (reference sequence). The CDR3 nucleotides are TGTGCCAGCAGTTCCCATGCCCTCGGGGGGAACGGGCCCCAGCATTTT. The encoded protein is CASSSHALGGNGPQHF.

V is TRBV18 and J is TRBJ2-7; no reliable D call. V was pared by 0 bases and J by 3 bases, with 6 bases between. Germline-derived CDR1 and CDR2 are KGHSH and LQKENI. The CDR3 consists of 13 residues. The CDR3 bases are TGTGCCAGCTCACCACCGTCCAGCTACGAGCAGTACTTC. This encodes CASSPPSSYEQYF.

This chain uses TRBV4-2 with TRBJ2-3, with a possible D match to TRBD1 (5 bases). CDR1 LGHNA and CDR2 YNFKEQ come from the germline V gene. The V end lost 0 bases, the J end lost 0 bases, and 10 bases lay between the germline ends. CDR3 length: 16 residues. The CDR3 loop reads CASSQDRAMSTDTQYF. The CDR3 coding sequence is TGTGCCAGCAGCCAAGACAGGGCAATGAGCACAGATACGCAGTATTTT.

The chain links TRBV5-1 to TRBJ1-1; no definite D call. The CDR3 is 14 residues long. Germline CDR1 SGHRS, CDR2 YFSETQ. Trimming took 4 bases from V and 6 from J, leaving 16 bases between them. CDR3 DNA sequence: TGCGCCAGCAGCCCCAAACCCTGGAGTCCTGAAGCTTTCTTT. Protein product: CASSPKPWSPEAFF.

The chain has TRBV7-3 and TRBJ2-1; D ambiguous. V gave up 5 bases and J gave up 6 bases, with 14 bases separating them. CDR3 length equals 14 residues. The germline CDR1 and CDR2 sequences are SGHTA and FQGTGA. The CDR3 loop reads CASSDHPRGNEQFF. CDR3 nucleotide sequence: TGTGCCAGCAGCGACCATCCCAGAGGCAATGAGCAGTTCTTC.

V and J are TRBV19 and TRBJ2-1, with 8 bases lining up with TRBD2. Losses at the gene ends were 0 bases for V and 3 bases for J; bases not matched to a gene: 10. Germline V gene data show CDR1 as LNHDA and CDR2 as SQIVND (reference sequence). CDR3 length: 18 amino acids. The CDR3 sequence is CASSIDKFSGARYNEQFF. DNA of the CDR3: TGTGCCAGTAGTATAGATAAGTTTAGCGGGGCCCGCTACAATGAGCAGTTCTTC.

The chain joins TRBV5-1 to TRBJ2-3, with D maybe TRBD2 (6 bases). The CDR3 has 14 residues. V lost 4 bases, J lost 3 bases, and 12 bases lay in between. Germline-derived CDR1 and CDR2 are SGHRS and YFSETQ. CDR3 nucleotide sequence: TGCGCCAGCAGCCCTGGCGGGGATACAGATACGCAGTATTTT. Its translation is CASSPGGDTDTQYF.

The chain uses TRBV7-8 and TRBJ1-3; D is perhaps TRBD1 (6 bases). From germline, CDR1 is SGHVS and CDR2 FQNEAQ. The CDR3 totals 16 residues. V was clipped by 0 bases and J by 0 bases, with 9 bases between them. CDR3 nucleotide sequence: TGTGCCAGCAGCTTAGCGCGAGGGGGCTCTGGAAACACCATATATTTT. Amino acids: CASSLARGGSGNTIYF.

This clone has a single count. V gene TRBV10-3 combines with J gene TRBJ2-1; 9 positions match TRBD1. The junction had 14 bases not matched to a gene; V was cut back by 0 bases and J by 5 bases. The CDR3 spans 19 residues. CDR1 ENHRY and CDR2 SYGVKD come from the germline V gene. The CDR3 protein is CAISESWSSDRGPNNEQFF. The CDR3 DNA is TGTGCCATCAGTGAGTCCTGGTCGTCGGACAGGGGACCTAACAATGAGCAGTTCTTC.

V and J are TRBV4-3 and TRBJ2-2; the D gene is possibly TRBD1 (6 bases). The CDR3 is 13 amino acids. V dropped 4 bases and J dropped 8 bases, with 11 bases sitting between them. Germline CDR1 LGHNA, CDR2 YSLEER. The CDR3: CASSLDRIGELFF. CDR3 bases: TGCGCCAGCAGCCTTGACAGGATTGGGGAGCTGTTTTTT.

The genes are TRBV9 and TRBJ2-3; D perhaps matches TRBD2 (6 bases). The V and J ends lost 3 bases and 2 bases respectively, with 16 bases between them. Germline values: CDR1 SGDLS, CDR2 YYNGEE. The CDR3 runs 16 residues. Here the CDR3 DNA reads TGTGCCAGCAGCGCGGGGGAAAGGGGCTTCACAGATACGCAGTATTTT. This translates into CASSAGERGFTDTQYF.

This chain connects TRBV7-2 to TRBJ2-3; 7 nucleotides match TRBD2. Germline-derived CDR1 and CDR2 are SGHTA and FQGNSA. The CDR3 spans 15 residues. V shed 6 bases, J shed 3 bases, and the junction held 9 bases outside the gene matches. The DNA of the CDR3 is TGTGCCAGCAGACTGACTAGCCTCAGGACAGATACGCAGTATTTT. It is translated as CASRLTSLRTDTQYF.

V and J are TRBV6-2 or TRBV6-3 and TRBJ1-1; possible D gene TRBD1, 5 bases. This CDR3 spans 14 amino acids. Between the trimmed V and J ends, which lost 2 bases and 5 bases, there was a span of 12 bases. CDR1 and CDR2 from the germline V gene are MNHEY and SVGEGT. The CDR3 DNA reads TGTGCCAGCAGTTACGACTCGGAGGGGACTGAAGCTTTCTTT. Protein: CASSYDSEGTEAFF.

The chain has TRBV7-8 and TRBJ2-7; 7 bases match TRBD2. Per the germline V gene, CDR1 is SGHVS and CDR2 is FQNEAQ. The length of the CDR3 is 20 residues. The V gene end was trimmed by 5 bases and the J gene end by 3 bases; junction bases not matched to a gene: 25. CDR3 loop: CASSPRVSGSDLSIVYEQYF. The CDR3 DNA is TGTGCCAGCAGCCCTAGGGTTAGCGGGTCGGATCTTTCTATCGTCTACGAGCAGTACTTC.

V and J are TRBV5-4 and TRBJ1-1; 11 bases are a match to TRBD1. The CDR3 is made up of 17 amino acids. V shed 1 base and J 4 bases; nucleotides not matched to a gene: 9. Germline V CDR1 and CDR2: SGHNT, YYREEE (reference sequence). The CDR3 spells CASSLIGQGAWATEAFF. The CDR3 nucleotides read TGTGCCAGCAGCTTGATAGGACAGGGGGCTTGGGCCACTGAAGCTTTCTTT. Complete variable domain (other parts from reference TRBV5-4 and TRBJ1-1): ETGVTQSPTHLIKTRGQQVTLRCSSQSGHNTVSWYQQALGQGPQFIFQYYREEENGRGNFPPRFSGLQFPNYSSELNVNALELDDSALYLCASSLIGQGAWATEAFFGQGTRLTVV.

The chain combines TRBV6-5 with TRBJ1-5; D unclear. Germline lookup yields CDR1 MNHEY and CDR2 SVGAGI. With 0 bases removed from V and 0 bases from J, the gap between germline ends came to 9 bases. The CDR3 spans 16 residues. The CDR3 DNA is TGTGCCAGCAGTTACTCTGCACAAGATAGCAATCAGCCCCAGCATTTT. It yields the protein CASSYSAQDSNQPQHF.

The CDR3 nucleotides are TGTGCCAGCAATCAGGGGACCTATGGCTACACCTTC. Translating gives CASNQGTYGYTF. The chain couples TRBV5-6 to TRBJ1-2, with D tentatively TRBD1 (6 bases). The CDR3 is 12 amino acids. Trimming took 6 bases from V and 4 from J, leaving 10 bases between them. In germline, CDR1 is SGHDT, CDR2 YYEEEE.

The gene calls are TRBV9 and TRBJ2-3; no definite D call. The CDR3 has 14 amino acids. V shed 0 bases and J shed 2 bases, with 7 bases lying between them. CDR1 SGDLS and CDR2 YYNGEE come from the germline V gene. The CDR3 loop reads CASSVDSTTDTQYF. DNA of the CDR3: TGTGCCAGCAGCGTAGACAGTACCACAGATACGCAGTATTTT.

This clone occurred a few times. V usage is TRBV7-2 and J usage is TRBJ2-7; unclear D gene. Germline values: CDR1 SGHTA, CDR2 FQGNSA. The CDR3 sequence is 15 residues long. V gave up 1 base and J gave up 7 bases, with 17 bases separating them. The CDR3 region has the DNA TGTGCCAGCAGCTTAGTGTCCGACCCGGCGAGGGAGCAGTACTTC. It specifies CASSLVSDPAREQYF.

The table lists this clone with a count of one. The chain recombines TRBV29-1 with TRBJ1-1, with D possibly being TRBD1 (5 bases). This CDR3 has 13 residues. Deletions cut 7 bases from V and 3 bases from J, with 15 bases between. CDR1 is SQVTM, CDR2 ANQGSEA, per germline. CDR3 loop: CSAYGGFDTEAFF. CDR3 bases: TGCAGCGCTTATGGGGGGTTCGACACTGAAGCTTTCTTT.

This chain joins TRBV27 and TRBJ2-7; a weak D match, TRBD1 (5 bases). Germline lookup yields CDR1 MNHEY and CDR2 SMNVEV (reference sequence). CDR3 length: 15 amino acids. V was pared by 4 bases and J by 0 bases, with 13 bases between. The CDR3 here is CASSSIRATSYEQYF. The CDR3 coding sequence is TGTGCCAGCAGTTCGATCAGGGCCACCTCCTACGAGCAGTACTTC.

The genes are TRBV11-1 and TRBJ2-5; 7 nucleotides match TRBD1. The germline V gene encodes CDR1 SGHAT and CDR2 FQDESV (reference sequence). V lost 5 bases to trimming and J lost 5 bases; unmatched junction nucleotides: 8. CDR3 length: 14 residues. The CDR3: CASSNRGLRETQYF. The CDR3 coding sequence is TGTGCCAGCAGCAACAGGGGTTTACGGGAGACCCAGTACTTC. Supplemented by reference TRBV11-1 and TRBJ2-5, the full variable domain reads EAEVAQSPRYKITEKSQAVAFWCDPISGHATLYWYRQILGQGPELLVQFQDESVVDDSQLPKDRFSAERLKGVDSTLKIQPAELGDSAMYLCASSNRGLRETQYFGPGTRLLVL.

The chain uses TRBV12-5 and TRBJ1-1; D is perhaps TRBD1 (6 bases). Per the germline V gene, CDR1 is LGHNT and CDR2 is FRNRAP. V was shortened by 0 bases and J by 3 bases, with 14 bases between the two germline ends. The CDR3 has 16 residues. The DNA of the CDR3 is TGTGCTAGTGGTTTGGTTTTATCCAGGGGAGACACTGAAGCTTTCTTT. Residues: CASGLVLSRGDTEAFF.